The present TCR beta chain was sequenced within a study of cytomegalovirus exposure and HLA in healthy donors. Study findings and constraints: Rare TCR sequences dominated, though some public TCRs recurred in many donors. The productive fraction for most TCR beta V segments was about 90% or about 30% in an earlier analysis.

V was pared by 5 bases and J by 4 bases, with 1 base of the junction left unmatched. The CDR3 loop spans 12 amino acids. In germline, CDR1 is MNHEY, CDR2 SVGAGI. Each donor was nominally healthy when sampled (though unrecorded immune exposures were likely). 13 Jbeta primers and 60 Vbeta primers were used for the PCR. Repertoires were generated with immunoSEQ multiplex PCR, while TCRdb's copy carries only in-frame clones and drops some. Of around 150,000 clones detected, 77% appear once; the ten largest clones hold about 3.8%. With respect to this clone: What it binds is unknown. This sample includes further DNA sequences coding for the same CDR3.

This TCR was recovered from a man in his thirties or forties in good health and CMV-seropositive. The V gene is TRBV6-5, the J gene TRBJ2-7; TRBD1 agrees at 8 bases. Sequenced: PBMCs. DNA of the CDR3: TGTGCCAGCAGTAGACAGGGGTACGAGCAGTACTTC. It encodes CASSRQGYEQYF.